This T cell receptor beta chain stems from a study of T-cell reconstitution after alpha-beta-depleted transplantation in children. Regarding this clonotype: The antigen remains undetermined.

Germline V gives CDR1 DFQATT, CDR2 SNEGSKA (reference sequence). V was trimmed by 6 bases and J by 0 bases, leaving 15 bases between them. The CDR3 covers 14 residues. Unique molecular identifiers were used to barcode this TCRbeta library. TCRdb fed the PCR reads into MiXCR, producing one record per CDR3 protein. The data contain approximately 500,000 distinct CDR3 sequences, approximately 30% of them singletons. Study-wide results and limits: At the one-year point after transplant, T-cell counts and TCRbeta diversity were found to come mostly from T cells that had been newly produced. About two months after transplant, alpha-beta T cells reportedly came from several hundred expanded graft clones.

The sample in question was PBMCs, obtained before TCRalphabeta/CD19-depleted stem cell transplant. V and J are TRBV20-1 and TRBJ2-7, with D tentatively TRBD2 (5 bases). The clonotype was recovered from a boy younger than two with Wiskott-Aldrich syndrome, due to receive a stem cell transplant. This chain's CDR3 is CSARPPTSSYEQYF. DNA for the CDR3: TGCAGTGCCCGGCCCCCCACTAGCTCCTACGAGCAGTACTTC.